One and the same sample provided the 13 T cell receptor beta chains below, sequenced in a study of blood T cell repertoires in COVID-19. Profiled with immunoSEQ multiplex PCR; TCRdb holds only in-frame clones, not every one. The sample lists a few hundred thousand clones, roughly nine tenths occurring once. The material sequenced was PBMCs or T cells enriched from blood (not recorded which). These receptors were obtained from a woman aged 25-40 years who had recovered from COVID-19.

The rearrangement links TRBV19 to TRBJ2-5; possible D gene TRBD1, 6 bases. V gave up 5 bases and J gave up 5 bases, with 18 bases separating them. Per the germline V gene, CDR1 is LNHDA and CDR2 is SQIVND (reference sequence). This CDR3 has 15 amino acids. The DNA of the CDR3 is TGTGCCAGTAGTGAATGGGACATCGGCCGGGAGACCCAGTACTTC. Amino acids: CASSEWDIGRETQYF.

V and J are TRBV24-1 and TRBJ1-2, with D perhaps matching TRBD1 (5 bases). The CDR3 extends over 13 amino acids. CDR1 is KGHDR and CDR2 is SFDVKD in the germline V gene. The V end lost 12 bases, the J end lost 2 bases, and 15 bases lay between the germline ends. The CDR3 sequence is CAPLGEENYGYTF. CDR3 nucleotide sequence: TGTGCCCCCCTAGGGGAAGAAAACTATGGCTACACCTTC.

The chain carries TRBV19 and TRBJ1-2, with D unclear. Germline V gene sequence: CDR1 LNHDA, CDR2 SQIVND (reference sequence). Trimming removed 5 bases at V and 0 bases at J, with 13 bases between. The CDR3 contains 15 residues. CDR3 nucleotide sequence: TGTGCCAGTAGTGCCCGGACGGGAGCTAACTATGGCTACACCTTC. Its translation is CASSARTGANYGYTF.

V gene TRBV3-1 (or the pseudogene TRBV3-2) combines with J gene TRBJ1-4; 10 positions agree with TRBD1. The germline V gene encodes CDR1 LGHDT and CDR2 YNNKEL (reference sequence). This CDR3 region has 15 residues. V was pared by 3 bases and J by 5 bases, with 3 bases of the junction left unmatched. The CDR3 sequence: CASSHPGQGNEKLFF. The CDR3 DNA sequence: TGTGCCAGCAGCCATCCGGGACAGGGGAATGAAAAACTGTTTTTT.

In DNA form, the CDR3 reads TGTGCCAGCAGCAGCCGGGACACGGAGCAGTTCTTC. This sequence encodes CASSSRDTEQFF. This chain links TRBV5-4 with TRBJ2-1, with TRBD1 as a possible D gene (6 bases). The germline gives CDR1 SGHNT, CDR2 YYREEE (reference sequence). Trimming removed 4 bases from V and 10 bases from J, with 12 bases in between. The CDR3 is made up of 12 amino acids. The full variable domain, in which reference TRBV5-4 and TRBJ2-1 provide the parts outside the CDR3, is ETGVTQSPTHLIKTRGQQVTLRCSSQSGHNTVSWYQQALGQGPQFIFQYYREEENGRGNFPPRFSGLQFPNYSSELNVNALELDDSALYLCASSSRDTEQFFGPGTRLTVL.

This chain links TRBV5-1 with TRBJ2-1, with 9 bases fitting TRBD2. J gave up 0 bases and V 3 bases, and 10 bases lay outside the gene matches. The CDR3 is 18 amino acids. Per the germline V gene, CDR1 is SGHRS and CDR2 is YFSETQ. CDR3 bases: TGCGCCAGCAGCTACGGACTAGCGTTTACCAGCTCCTACAATGAGCAGTTCTTC. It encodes CASSYGLAFTSSYNEQFF.

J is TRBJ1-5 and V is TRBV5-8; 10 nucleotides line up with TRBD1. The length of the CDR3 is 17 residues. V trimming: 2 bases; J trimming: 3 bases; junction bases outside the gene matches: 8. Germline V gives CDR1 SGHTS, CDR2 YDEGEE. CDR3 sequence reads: CASSLGTGDRNNQPQHF. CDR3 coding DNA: TGTGCCAGCAGCTTAGGGACAGGGGATCGGAACAATCAGCCCCAGCATTTT.

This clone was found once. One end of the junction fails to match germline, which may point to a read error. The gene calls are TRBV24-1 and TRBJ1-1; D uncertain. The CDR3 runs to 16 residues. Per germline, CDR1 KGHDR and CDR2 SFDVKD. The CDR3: CATRDSPWQAGTEAFF. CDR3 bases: TGTGCCACCAGGGATTCCCCCTGGCAGGCGGGCACTGAAGCTTTCTTT.

CDR3 sequence reads: CASSDSAGGTYTQYF. For the CDR3, the DNA is TGTGCCAGCAGTGACTCGGCGGGGGGTACATATACGCAGTATTTT. This sequence joins TRBV6-4 and TRBJ2-3; 8 bases are a match to TRBD2. CDR1 MRHNA and CDR2 SNTAGT come from the germline V gene. The trim removed 0 bases at V and 7 bases at J, leaving 6 bases unmatched. The CDR3 contains 15 residues.

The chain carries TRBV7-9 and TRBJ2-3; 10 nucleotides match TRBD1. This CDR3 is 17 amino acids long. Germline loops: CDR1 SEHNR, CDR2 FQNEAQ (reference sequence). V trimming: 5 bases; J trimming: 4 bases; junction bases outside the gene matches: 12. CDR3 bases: TGTGCCAGCAGCCCTAGCCCCGGGACAGGGGAGGCAGATACGCAGTATTTT. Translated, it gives CASSPSPGTGEADTQYF.

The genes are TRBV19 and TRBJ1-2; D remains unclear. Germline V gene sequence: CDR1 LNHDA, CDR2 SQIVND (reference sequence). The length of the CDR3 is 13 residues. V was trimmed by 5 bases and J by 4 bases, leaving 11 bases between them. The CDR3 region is CASSVNSPYGYTF. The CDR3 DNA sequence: TGTGCCAGTAGTGTCAACAGCCCCTATGGCTACACCTTC.

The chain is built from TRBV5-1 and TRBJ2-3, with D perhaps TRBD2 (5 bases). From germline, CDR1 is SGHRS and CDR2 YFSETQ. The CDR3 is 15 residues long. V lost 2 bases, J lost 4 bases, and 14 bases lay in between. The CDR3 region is CASSFSVFAADTQYF. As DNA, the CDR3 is TGCGCCAGCAGCTTTAGCGTCTTTGCGGCAGATACGCAGTATTTT.

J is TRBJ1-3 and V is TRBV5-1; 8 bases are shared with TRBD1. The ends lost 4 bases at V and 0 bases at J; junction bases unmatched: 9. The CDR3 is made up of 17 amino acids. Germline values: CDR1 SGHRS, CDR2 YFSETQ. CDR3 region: CASSREAQGDSGNTIYF. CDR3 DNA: TGCGCCAGCAGCCGAGAGGCACAGGGGGACTCTGGAAACACCATATATTTT.